This T cell receptor beta chain was sequenced for a study of STAT5B mutations in CD4+ large granular lymphocyte leukemia. Overall study results and limits: Top patient clones used TRBV06 genes more often: 8/27 versus 2/35 in controls.

The survey-level immunoSEQ assay was used. In the original processing: A productive frequency of 2.59 x 10-5 was the lowest detectable. TCRdb's copy holds only in-frame clones and misses some; the assay was immunoSEQ multiplex PCR. The DNA was the basis for D and trimming; V, J and clone size are from that table. The sample lists around 23,000 clones, 79% occurring once. Details on this clone: Its antigen is unknown.

The length of the CDR3 is 16 residues. Germline loops: CDR1 LNHDA, CDR2 SQIVND (reference sequence). V lost 6 bases, J lost 3 bases, and 9 bases stayed unmatched. The sequence derives from a human donor in good health. The sample taken for sequencing was CD4+ T cells from blood buffy coats. The J gene is TRBJ1-5, the V gene TRBV19, with 9 nucleotides matching TRBD1. The CDR3 bases are TGTGCCAGTAGGACTAGGGGACAGGGATACAATCAGCCCCAGCATTTT. This encodes CASRTRGQGYNQPQHF.